This entry is about one T cell receptor (beta chain). The antigen remains unidentified. This specimen belongs to a study of shared clonotypes between healthy human individuals. Study-level background: A couple of women and a few men aged 18 to 49 served as donors. Each donor contributed plates that comprised three CD4 naive, three CD4 memory, two CD8 naive and one CD8 memory.

General study points: Deeper or shallower sequencing was expected to change how clonotypes are shared among donors.

Only in-frame clones appear in the TCRdb table, and some are missing; sequencing was by immunoSEQ multiplex PCR. The sample contains about 2.1 million clones, 90% to 95% of which appear only once. Germline V gene sequence: CDR1 SGHVS, CDR2 FQNEAQ. The V end was cut by 4 bases, the J end by 1 base, with 9 bases between. This CDR3 is built from 14 residues. CD45RO-negative cells were positively selected for CCR7, leaving out terminally differentiated effector memory CD45RA+ cells. Recent vaccinations or acute infections were absent in the healthy HIV-negative adult donors. The genes are TRBV7-8 and TRBJ2-3; D unresolved. Sequencing was performed on naive CD8+ T cells from PBMCs. The sequence was collected from a man in his late teens or twenties in good health. Some clones in this sample may be carry-over from other donors' samples. This chain's CDR3 is CASSSDWRTDTQYF. CDR3 sequence (DNA): TGTGCCAGCAGCTCCGACTGGCGCACAGATACGCAGTATTTT.